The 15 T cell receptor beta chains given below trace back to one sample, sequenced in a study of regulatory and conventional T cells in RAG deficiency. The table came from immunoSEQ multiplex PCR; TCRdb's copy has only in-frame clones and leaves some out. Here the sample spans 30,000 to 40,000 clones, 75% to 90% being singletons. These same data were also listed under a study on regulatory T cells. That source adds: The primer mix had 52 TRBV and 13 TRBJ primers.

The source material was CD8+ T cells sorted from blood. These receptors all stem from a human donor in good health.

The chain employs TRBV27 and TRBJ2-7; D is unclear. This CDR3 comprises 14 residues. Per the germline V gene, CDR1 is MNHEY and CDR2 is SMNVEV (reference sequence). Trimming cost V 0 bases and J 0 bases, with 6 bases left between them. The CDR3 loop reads CASSLSDTSYEQYF. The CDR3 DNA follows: TGTGCCAGCAGTTTATCTGACACCTCCTACGAGCAGTACTTC.

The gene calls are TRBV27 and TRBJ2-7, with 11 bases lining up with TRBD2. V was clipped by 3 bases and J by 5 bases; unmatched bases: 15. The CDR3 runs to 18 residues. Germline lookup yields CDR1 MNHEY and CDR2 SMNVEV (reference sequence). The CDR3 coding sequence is TGTGCCAGCAGTTTTAGGGGGACTAGCGGAACCCGGTCCGACGAGCAGTACTTC. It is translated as CASSFRGTSGTRSDEQYF.

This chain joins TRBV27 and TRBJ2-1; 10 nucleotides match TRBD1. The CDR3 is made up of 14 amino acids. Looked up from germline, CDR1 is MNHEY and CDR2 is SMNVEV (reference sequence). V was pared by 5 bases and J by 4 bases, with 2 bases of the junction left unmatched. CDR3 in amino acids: CASSQGQGYNEQFF. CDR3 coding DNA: TGTGCCAGCAGTCAGGGACAGGGGTACAATGAGCAGTTCTTC.

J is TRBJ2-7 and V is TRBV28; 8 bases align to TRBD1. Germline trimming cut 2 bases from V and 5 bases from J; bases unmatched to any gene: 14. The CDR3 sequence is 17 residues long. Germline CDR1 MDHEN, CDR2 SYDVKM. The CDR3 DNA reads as TGTGCCAGCAGTTTAACGGGTGCCCGGACAGGGTACCACGAGCAGTACTTC. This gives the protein CASSLTGARTGYHEQYF. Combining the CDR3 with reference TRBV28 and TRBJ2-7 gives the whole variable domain DVKVTQSSRYLVKRTGEKVFLECVQDMDHENMFWYRQDPGLGLRLIYFSYDVKMKEKGDIPEGYSVSREKKERFSLILESASTNQTSMYLCASSLTGARTGYHEQYFGPGTRLTVT.

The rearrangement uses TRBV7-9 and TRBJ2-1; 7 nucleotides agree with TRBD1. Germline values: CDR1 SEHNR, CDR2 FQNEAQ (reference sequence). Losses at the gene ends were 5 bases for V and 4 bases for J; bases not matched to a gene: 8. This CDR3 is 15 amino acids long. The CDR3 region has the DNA TGTGCCAGCAGCGAAACCGGGACAGCGTACAATGAGCAGTTCTTC. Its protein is CASSETGTAYNEQFF.

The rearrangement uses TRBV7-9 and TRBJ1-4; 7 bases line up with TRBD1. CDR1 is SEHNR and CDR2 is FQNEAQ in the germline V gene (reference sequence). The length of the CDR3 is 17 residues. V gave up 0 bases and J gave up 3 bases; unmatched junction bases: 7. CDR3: CASSLAAAGGANEKLFF. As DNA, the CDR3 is TGTGCCAGCAGCTTAGCGGCGGCAGGGGGGGCTAATGAAAAACTGTTTTTT.

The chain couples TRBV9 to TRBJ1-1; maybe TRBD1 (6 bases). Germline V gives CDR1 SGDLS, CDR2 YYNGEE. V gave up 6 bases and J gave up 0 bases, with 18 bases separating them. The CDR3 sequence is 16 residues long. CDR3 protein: CASKALAGALNTEAFF. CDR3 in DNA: TGTGCCAGCAAGGCGCTGGCAGGGGCCTTGAACACTGAAGCTTTCTTT.

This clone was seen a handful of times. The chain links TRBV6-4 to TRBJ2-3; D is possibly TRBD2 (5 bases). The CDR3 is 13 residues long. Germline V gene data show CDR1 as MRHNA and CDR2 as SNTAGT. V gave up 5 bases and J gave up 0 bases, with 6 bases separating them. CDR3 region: CASSSGSTDTQYF. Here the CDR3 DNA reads TGTGCCAGCAGTTCGGGGAGCACAGATACGCAGTATTTT.

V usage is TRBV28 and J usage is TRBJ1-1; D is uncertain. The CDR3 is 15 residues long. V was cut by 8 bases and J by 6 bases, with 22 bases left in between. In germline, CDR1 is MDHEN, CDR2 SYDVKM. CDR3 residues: CASPPAGYVPSEAFF. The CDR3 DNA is TGTGCCAGCCCCCCGGCCGGGTACGTACCATCTGAAGCTTTCTTT. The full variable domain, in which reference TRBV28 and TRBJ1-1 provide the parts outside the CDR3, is DVKVTQSSRYLVKRTGEKVFLECVQDMDHENMFWYRQDPGLGLRLIYFSYDVKMKEKGDIPEGYSVSREKKERFSLILESASTNQTSMYLCASPPAGYVPSEAFFGQGTRLTVV.

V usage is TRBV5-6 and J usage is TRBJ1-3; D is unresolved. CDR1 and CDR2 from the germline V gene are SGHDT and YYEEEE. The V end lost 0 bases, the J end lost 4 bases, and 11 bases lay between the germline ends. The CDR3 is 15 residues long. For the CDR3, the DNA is TGTGCCAGCAGCTTGGTTGAGACGGCGGGAAACACCATATATTTT. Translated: CASSLVETAGNTIYF. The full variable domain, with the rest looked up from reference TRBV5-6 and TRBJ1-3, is DAGVTQSPTHLIKTRGQQVTLRCSPKSGHDTVSWYQQALGQGPQFIFQYYEEEERQRGNFPDRFSGHQFPNYSSELNVNALLLGDSALYLCASSLVETAGNTIYFGEGSWLTVV.

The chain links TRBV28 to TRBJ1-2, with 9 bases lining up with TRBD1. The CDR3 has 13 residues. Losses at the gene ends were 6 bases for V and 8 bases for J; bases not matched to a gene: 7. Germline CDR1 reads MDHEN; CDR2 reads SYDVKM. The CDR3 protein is CASRPTGGRGYTF. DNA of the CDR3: TGTGCCAGCAGACCAACAGGGGGCAGAGGCTACACCTTC.

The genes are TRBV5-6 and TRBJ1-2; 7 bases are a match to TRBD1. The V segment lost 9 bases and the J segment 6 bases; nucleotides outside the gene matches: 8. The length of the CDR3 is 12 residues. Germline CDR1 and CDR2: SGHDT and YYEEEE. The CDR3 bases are TGTGCCACGAAGGGGGGGACAGATGGCTACACCTTC. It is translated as CATKGGTDGYTF.

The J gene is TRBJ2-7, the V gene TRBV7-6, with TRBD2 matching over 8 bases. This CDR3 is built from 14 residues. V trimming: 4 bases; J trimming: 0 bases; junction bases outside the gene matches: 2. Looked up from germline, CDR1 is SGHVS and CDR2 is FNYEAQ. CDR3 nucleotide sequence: TGTGCCAGCAGCTCTGCGGGGGGCTCCTACGAGCAGTACTTC. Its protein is CASSSAGGSYEQYF.

The CDR3 region has the DNA TGTGCCAGCAGTGATTGGGGAGGGGCCAGCTCCTACGAGCAGTACTTC. Translating gives CASSDWGGASSYEQYF. The J gene is TRBJ2-7, the V gene TRBV6-1, with 7 bases fitting TRBD2. The junction had 8 bases not matched to a gene; V was cut back by 3 bases and J by 0 bases. From germline, CDR1 is MNHNS and CDR2 SASEGT. The CDR3 spans 16 residues.

The CDR3 spells CASSEGNQPQHF. CDR3 nucleotides: TGTGCCAGCAGTGAGGGCAATCAGCCCCAGCATTTT. The chain employs TRBV6-1 and TRBJ1-5; no definite D call. Germline V gives CDR1 MNHNS, CDR2 SASEGT. V lost 3 bases to trimming and J lost 2 bases, with 2 bases between them. This CDR3 comprises 12 residues.